This T cell receptor beta chain comes out of a study of post-analysis software for immune sequencing data. Study results and limitations: Samples prepared in the same batch strongly co-clustered by F measure. The five TRBV segments detected at higher frequency in patients than in controls included TRBV5-6, TRBV5-1 and TRBV20-1.

Only a few counts were recorded for this clonotype. Its target is unknown. cDNA libraries for TCR beta contained unique molecular identifiers. Around 500,000 cDNA molecules were obtained from around 1 to 9.1 million T cells. One entry per CDR3 protein, called by TCRdb with MiXCR from the PCR reads. The sample gives over 150,000 distinct CDR3 sequences, approximately 35% of which show up once; 25% to 35% is in the top ten. The CDR3 sequence is 15 residues long. Germline V CDR1 and CDR2: MNHNS, SASEGT. The ends were cut back, 7 bases at V and 0 bases at J, with 13 bases in the middle. This TCR was sampled from a girl aged 5-17 years with multiple sclerosis. Specimen: blood, collected after autologous hematopoietic stem cell transplantation. V and J are TRBV6-1 and TRBJ2-1; D is possibly TRBD1 (6 bases). The CDR3 spells CASTRTVSSYNEQFF. DNA of the CDR3: TGTGCCAGCACGAGGACAGTCAGCTCCTACAATGAGCAGTTCTTC.